Below, 25 T cell receptor beta chains from the same sample are listed, as sequenced in a study of tumor-infiltrating lymphocytes in primary liver carcinoma. Priming with a constant-region primer yielded TCR beta cDNA from 400 to 500 ng total RNA. ARM-PCR was slightly modified, and three nested multiplex PCR rounds with it gave rise to the TCR beta libraries. Primers for the first two PCR rounds were TRBV1-TRBV30 forward primers and a C-beta reverse primer (about 9 cycles per round). TCRdb fed the multiplex PCR reads into MiXCR, producing one record per CDR3 protein. The sample records 300,000 to 350,000 distinct CDR3 sequences, about two thirds being singletons. RNA isolated from unsorted whole blood supplied the blood RNA, with germline DNA also extracted. Specimen: peripheral blood. Receptors were obtained from a man in his forties or fifties with primary liver carcinoma and hepatitis B virus infection.

In the case of this clonotype: At one end the junction does not follow the germline gene, possibly because of a read error. This chain connects TRBV11-2 to TRBJ2-4; D ambiguous. In germline, CDR1 is SGHAT, CDR2 FQNNGV. The CDR3 extends over 16 amino acids. CDR3 residues: CASSLVFAEGQYIQYF. CDR3 DNA sequence: TGTGCAAGCAGCTTAGTTTTTGCGGAAGGGCAGTACATCCAGTACTTC.

Comment on this clonotype: At one end the junction does not follow the germline gene, possibly because of a read error. This sequence joins TRBV11-2 and TRBJ2-3; 10 positions match TRBD2. In germline, CDR1 is SGHAT, CDR2 FQNNGV. The CDR3 extends over 17 amino acids. The CDR3 spells CASSFPYSGRSTETQYF. In DNA, the CDR3 is TGTGCCAGCAGTTTTCCTTATAGCGGGAGGAGCACAGAAACGCAGTATTTT.

A remark on this clonotype: The conserved closing phenylalanine or tryptophan is absent in this CDR3, likely reflecting a read error. The chain joins TRBV28 to TRBJ2-5, with 9 bases aligning to TRBD2. CDR3 length equals 15 residues. Germline V gene lookup returns CDR1 MDHEN and CDR2 SYDVKM. After removal of 8 bases from V and 3 bases from J, the junction contained 10 bases not matched to a gene. The CDR3 DNA follows: TGTGCCAGCTCCCGGGGCGGCGGGAGGGAAGAGACCCAGTACCTC. Its protein product is CASSRGGGREETQYL.

This clonotype has at least ten counts. This CDR3 reads CASSLDQVRGYEQYF. Written as DNA, the CDR3 is TGTGCCAGCAGCTTAGATCAGGTCAGGGGCTACGAGCAGTACTTC. The chain employs TRBV11-2 and TRBJ2-7; D might be TRBD1 (6 bases). CDR3 size: 15 residues. V was cut by 0 bases and J by 3 bases, with 12 bases left in between. In germline, CDR1 is SGHAT, CDR2 FQNNGV. The full variable domain, with the rest looked up from reference TRBV11-2 and TRBJ2-7, is EAGVAQSPRYKIIEKRQSVAFWCNPISGHATLYWYQQILGQGPKLLIQFQNNGVVDDSQLPKDRFSAERLKGVDSTLKIQPAKLEDSAVYLCASSLDQVRGYEQYFGPGTRLTVT.

Here the CDR3 reads CASRAPGETQYF. CDR3 DNA: TGTGCCAGTCGGGCCCCCGGGGAGACCCAGTACTTC. V is TRBV28 and J is TRBJ2-5, with D unclear. Trimming removed 9 bases from V and 5 bases from J, with 13 bases in between. From germline, CDR1 is MDHEN and CDR2 SYDVKM. The CDR3 totals 12 residues.

This clonotype was recorded many times. The chain is built from TRBV6-2 or TRBV6-3 and TRBJ2-1, with 10 positions matching TRBD2. The V gene's germline CDR1 is MNHEY and CDR2 SVGEGT. This CDR3 has 16 residues. The V segment lost 5 bases and the J segment 7 bases; nucleotides outside the gene matches: 11. The CDR3 sequence is CASSIQSGRAGNEQFF. CDR3 DNA sequence: TGTGCCAGCAGTATCCAGAGCGGGAGGGCCGGGAATGAGCAGTTCTTC.

This clonotype was seen once. One junction end does not reproduce the germline sequence, and a read error may be involved. The V and J genes are TRBV6-5 and TRBJ2-2; weak D call: TRBD2 (5 bases). The CDR3 contains 14 residues. CDR1 and CDR2 from the germline V gene are MNHEY and SVGAGI. The CDR3 nucleotides read TGTGCCAGCATTTACTCCCCTAGCTCCGGGGAGCTGTTTTTT. Protein product: CASIYSPSSGELFF.

As for this clonotype: A single base separates this from a much larger clone, so it may be a read error. The rearrangement links TRBV12-3 or TRBV12-4 to TRBJ2-5; no clear D gene. The CDR3 contains 15 residues. CDR3 sequence (DNA): TGTACCAGCAGTTTAAAAGTGGGCCGAATGGAGACCCAGTACTTC. This gives the protein CTSSLKVGRMETQYF.

On this clonotype: A much larger clone lies one base from this, so it may be a read error. The chain carries TRBV10-1 and TRBJ2-1, with a tentative D call TRBD1 (5 bases). The CDR3 length is 13 residues. Trimming stripped 3 bases from V and 4 bases from J, with 7 bases between. The germline V gene has CDR1 WNHNN and CDR2 SYGVQD (reference sequence). The CDR3 coding sequence is TGCGCCAGCAGTGATAGGGGATACAATGAGCAGTTCTTC. It yields the protein CASSDRGYNEQFF.

Notes on this clonotype: A much larger clone lies a single base off, so this may be a read error. The chain uses TRBV6-5 and TRBJ2-5, with 8 bases aligning to TRBD1. Germline V lookup: CDR1 MNHEY, CDR2 SVGAGI. CDR3 length equals 14 residues. As DNA, the CDR3 is TGTGCCAGCAGTAGAGACAGGGGACAAGATACCCAGTACTTC. Amino acids: CASSRDRGQDTQYF.

On this clonotype itself: This may arise from a read error, as a much more abundant clone is one base away. The chain is built from TRBV4-3 and TRBJ1-2; unclear D gene. The CDR3 spans 14 residues. Germline assignment: CDR1 LGHNA and CDR2 YSLEER. The germline V and J ends were trimmed by 4 bases and 6 bases, with 15 bases remaining between them. CDR3 bases: TGCGCCAGCAGCCCCGGGCGGTGGCGGGATGGCTACACCTTC. Protein sequence: CASSPGRWRDGYTF.

A remark on this clonotype: This may come from a read error, since a much larger clone is one base off. CDR3 nucleotides: TGTGCCAGCAGTGAAGGAAGGGTATTCGATCAGTACTTC. Its translation is CASSEGRVFDQYF. The rearrangement links TRBV6-1 to TRBJ2-7; D not certain. Trimming shortened V by 1 base and J by 10 bases, and 14 bases separated the two germline ends. The germline CDR1 and CDR2 sequences are MNHNS and SASEGT. The length of the CDR3 is 13 residues.

A single count supports this clonotype. V usage is TRBV10-3 and J usage is TRBJ2-3; D is perhaps TRBD2 (5 bases). The CDR3 contains 14 residues. Germline loops: CDR1 ENHRY, CDR2 SYGVKD. V lost 11 bases and J lost 3, with 18 bases in between. The CDR3, as DNA: TGTGCCGCCTCTGAGCGGAGTCGTACAGATACGCAGTATTTT. It yields the protein CAASERSRTDTQYF.

At least ten counts were recorded for this clonotype. V is TRBV29-1 and J is TRBJ2-1; 11 bases are a match to TRBD2. With V trimmed by 6 bases and J by 9 bases, 13 bases remained unmatched. Germline values: CDR1 SQVTM, CDR2 ANQGSEA. The CDR3 covers 15 residues. The CDR3 DNA sequence: TGCAGCGTAGATCCGGGACTAGCGGCCACGGTTGAGCAGTTCTTC. Protein product: CSVDPGLAATVEQFF.

The table lists this clonotype with a few counts. V and J are TRBV5-1 and TRBJ1-3; D remains unclear. V was pared by 4 bases and J by 4 bases, with 18 bases between. The CDR3 extends over 16 amino acids. Germline values: CDR1 SGHRS, CDR2 YFSETQ. The DNA for the CDR3 is TGCGCCAGCAGCGAGGGAGAATTCGTAAGCGGAAACACCATATATTTT. Its protein is CASSEGEFVSGNTIYF. Variable domain in full (rest from reference TRBV5-1 and TRBJ1-3): KAGVTQTPRYLIKTRGQQVTLSCSPISGHRSVSWYQQTPGQGLQFLFEYFSETQRNKGNFPGRFSGRQFSNSRSEMNVSTLELGDSALYLCASSEGEFVSGNTIYFGEGSWLTVV.

This chain joins TRBV18 and TRBJ2-3; D is perhaps TRBD2 (5 bases). Trimming pared 3 bases from V and 1 base from J, leaving 14 bases between. CDR1 KGHSH and CDR2 LQKENI come from the germline V gene. The CDR3 totals 16 residues. The CDR3 sequence: CASSPQLFGGTDTQYF. DNA for the CDR3: TGTGCCAGCTCACCTCAGTTATTCGGGGGCACAGATACGCAGTATTTT.

Note on this clonotype: Sequence at one end of the junction differs from germline and may be a read error. The V call is TRBV6-5, the J call TRBJ2-1; 8 bases fit TRBD2. This CDR3 region has 15 residues. Germline values: CDR1 MNHEY, CDR2 SVGAGI. CDR3 region: CTSSLGQAGDDEQFF. The CDR3 coding sequence is TGTACCAGCAGTTTAGGACAAGCGGGAGACGATGAGCAGTTCTTC.

With respect to this clonotype: A read error may produce the germline difference seen at one junction end. This rearrangement joins TRBV11-3 to TRBJ2-1, with D perhaps matching TRBD1 (6 bases). CDR1 and CDR2 (germline): SGHNT, YENEEA. This CDR3 is built from 15 residues. The DNA for the CDR3 is TGTGCCAGCAGCTTAGGCCAGGGGATGGCCAATGATCAGTTCTTC. Translating it yields CASSLGQGMANDQFF.

In this sample, this clonotype turned up a few times. The germline gene is not matched at one end of the junction; a read error may be the cause. The chain has TRBV29-1 and TRBJ1-2; no clear D gene. The length of the CDR3 is 17 residues. Germline-derived CDR1 and CDR2 are SQVTM and ANQGSEA. This CDR3 reads CSVEDRAGLSGNYGYTF. The CDR3 DNA reads as TGCAGCGTTGAAGATCGGGCAGGTCTAAGTGGTAACTATGGCTATACCTTC.

About this clonotype: At one boundary the junction diverges from the germline segment, which might be a read error. The chain joins TRBV11-2 to TRBJ2-3; D gene unclear. The CDR3 runs to 19 residues. Germline values: CDR1 SGHAT, CDR2 FQNNGV. CDR3 residues: CASGLEESGLVGLTDTQYF. The CDR3, as DNA: TGTGCCAGCGGCTTAGAGGAGTCCGGGCTAGTGGGCCTCACAGATACGCAGTATTTT. The variable domain in full, with the rest retrieved from reference TRBV11-2 and TRBJ2-3, is EAGVAQSPRYKIIEKRQSVAFWCNPISGHATLYWYQQILGQGPKLLIQFQNNGVVDDSQLPKDRFSAERLKGVDSTLKIQPAKLEDSAVYLCASGLEESGLVGLTDTQYFGPGTRLTVL.

A single count supports this clonotype. The CDR3 loop reads CATSAASGTGYGDTQYF. CDR3 sequence (DNA): TGTGCCACCAGTGCGGCATCCGGGACAGGGTATGGAGATACGCAGTATTTT. This chain connects TRBV24-1 to TRBJ2-3, with 9 bases lining up with TRBD1. Germline V gene lookup returns CDR1 KGHDR and CDR2 SFDVKD. V lost 5 bases to trimming and J lost 5 bases; unmatched junction nucleotides: 13. CDR3 length: 17 residues.

The V gene is TRBV14, the J gene TRBJ2-6, with D uncertain. In germline, CDR1 is SGHDN, CDR2 FVKESK. Deletions cut 3 bases from V and 4 bases from J, with 13 bases between. The CDR3 totals 16 residues. CDR3: CASSQGSTPGANVLTF. In nucleotides, the CDR3 is TGTGCCAGCAGCCAGGGCAGCACACCCGGGGCCAACGTCCTGACTTTC.

There are a few counts of this clonotype. V usage is TRBV6-2 or TRBV6-3 and J usage is TRBJ2-5; 7 positions match TRBD1. The CDR3 has 14 residues. Germline CDR1 reads MNHEY; CDR2 reads SVGEGT. V was pared by 6 bases and J by 4 bases, with 8 bases of the junction left unmatched. CDR3 sequence reads: CASSSTGSRETQYF. The CDR3, as DNA: TGTGCCAGCAGCTCGACAGGGTCCAGAGAGACCCAGTACTTC.

This clonotype has only one observation. Given a much more abundant clone one base away, this may be a read error. The chain has TRBV12-3 or TRBV12-4 and TRBJ1-4; 8 nucleotides agree with TRBD1. This CDR3 comprises 16 residues. In DNA form, the CDR3 reads TGTGCCAGCAGTCTACAGGGGGAACGCGTGAATGGAAAACTGTTTTTT. It yields the protein CASSLQGERVNGKLFF.

This clonotype was found a few times. The chain's CDR3 is CASSMTVPDYEQYF. In nucleotides, the CDR3 is TGCGCCAGCAGCATGACAGTTCCAGATTACGAGCAGTACTTC. The chain uses TRBV5-1 and TRBJ2-7; possibly TRBD1 for D (5 bases). The V end was cut by 4 bases, the J end by 4 bases, with 15 bases between. Germline CDR1 is SGHRS and CDR2 is YFSETQ. CDR3 size: 14 residues.